What follows are 24 T cell receptor beta chains derived from one specimen sequenced in a study of low-dose radiotherapy and immunotherapy resistance in tumors. cDNA synthesis used a TRAV/TRBV-specific primer set for both chains. Amplification, which lasted 15 to 20 PCR cycles, used a constant-region primer and V-primer adapter to amplify TCRs. TCRdb itself ran the reads through MiXCR, one entry per CDR3 protein. The sample contains tens of thousands of distinct CDR3 sequences, 15% to 20% of which appear only once. The time point denotes: before trial treatment. The sequencing here drew on PBMCs, taken before treatment. These receptors came from a male donor with prostate cancer.

Comments on this clonotype: A far larger clone lies a single base away; this is likely a read error. This chain uses TRBV12-3 or TRBV12-4 with TRBJ2-7, with TRBD1 matching 8 bases. This CDR3 spans 15 amino acids. Unmatched junction bases numbered 13, after V lost 6 bases and J lost 6 bases. The CDR3 loop reads CASRTPGQEAGEQYF. The CDR3 nucleotides read TGTGCCAGCAGGACCCCGGGACAGGAGGCGGGCGAGCAGTACTTC.

Many counts were recorded for this clonotype. V gene TRBV27 combines with J gene TRBJ2-5; TRBD2 matches 7 bases. This CDR3 comprises 14 residues. Germline CDR1 is MNHEY and CDR2 is SMNVEV (reference sequence). With V trimmed by 2 bases and J by 5 bases, 5 bases remained unmatched. CDR3 coding DNA: TGTGCCAGCAGTTTAGTGGGGGGGTCGGAGACCCAGTACTTC. Amino acids: CASSLVGGSETQYF.

In this sample, this clonotype turned up many times. The chain couples TRBV18 to TRBJ2-7, with 8 bases aligning to TRBD2. Trimming took 3 bases from V and 4 from J; bases not matched to a gene: 11. The germline V gene encodes CDR1 KGHSH and CDR2 LQKENI. The CDR3 runs 16 residues. The DNA for the CDR3 is TGTGCCAGCTCACCCCTCGCGGGGGGACACCCGTACGAGCAGTACTTC. Amino acids: CASSPLAGGHPYEQYF.

This clonotype appeared a few times. Relative to the germline gene, one junction end is altered; a read error may explain this. This rearrangement joins TRBV7-9 to TRBJ1-4; no firm D call. Per the germline V gene, CDR1 is SEHNR and CDR2 is FQNEAQ (reference sequence). The CDR3 extends over 15 amino acids. CDR3 coding DNA: TGTGCTAGCAGTCTCTGGCTCCCAACTAATGAAAAACTGTTTTTT. Translated: CASSLWLPTNEKLFF.

This clonotype has ten or more counts. V is TRBV5-1 and J is TRBJ2-3; a possible D gene is TRBD2 (5 bases). Trimming removed 6 bases at V and 4 bases at J, with 12 bases between. Germline V gene sequence: CDR1 SGHRS, CDR2 YFSETQ. The CDR3 contains 13 residues. CDR3 amino acids: CASTEAGADTQYF. DNA of the CDR3: TGCGCCAGCACCGAGGCGGGCGCAGATACGCAGTATTTT.

This clonotype was seen at least ten times. V and J are TRBV6-2 or TRBV6-3 and TRBJ2-7; D possibly corresponds to TRBD2 (6 bases). V gave up 8 bases and J gave up 5 bases, with 13 bases separating them. The CDR3 spans 12 residues. CDR1 is MNHEY, CDR2 SVGEGT, per germline. The CDR3 DNA sequence: TGTGCCAGCCGTGGAGGGGTTGACGAGCAGTACTTC. Its translation: CASRGGVDEQYF.

This clonotype was observed many times. The chain is built from TRBV20-1 and TRBJ2-1; 11 bases match TRBD2. This CDR3 contains 15 residues. J gave up 4 bases and V 3 bases, and 5 bases lay outside the gene matches. The V gene's germline CDR1 is DFQATT and CDR2 SNEGSKA (reference sequence). CDR3 in DNA: TGCAGTGCTAGTGTAGCTAGCGGGGGGTACAATGAGCAGTTCTTC. It codes for CSASVASGGYNEQFF.

This clonotype appeared many times. The V call is TRBV2, the J call TRBJ1-6; possibly TRBD1 for D (5 bases). This CDR3 contains 19 residues. Trimming cost V 7 bases and J 6 bases, with 28 bases left between them. Germline V gene lookup returns CDR1 SNHLY and CDR2 FYNNEI. This chain's CDR3 is CASIRRAFISSRVNSPLHF. In DNA form, the CDR3 reads TGTGCCAGCATTCGCAGGGCCTTCATATCATCCAGGGTTAATTCACCCCTCCACTTT.

With respect to this clonotype: The DNA is omitted, as the CDR3 cannot be located on it reliably, and the CDR3 follows TCRdb's listing. This chain joins TRBV24-1 and TRBJ2-2; the D segment call TRBD2 is taken from the table without a DNA check. The CDR3 spans 21 residues, counting both ends. Germline CDR1 and CDR2: KGHDR and SFDVKD. Here the CDR3 reads CATSDPSGGKTGELFFFFFFF.

This clonotype was recorded at least ten times. V gene TRBV5-1 combines with J gene TRBJ2-7; 7 nucleotides align to TRBD1. V lost 4 bases, J lost 6 bases, and 10 bases stayed unmatched. The CDR3 covers 14 residues. Germline V gene data show CDR1 as SGHRS and CDR2 as YFSETQ. The CDR3 loop reads CASSTGVLIGEQYF. The CDR3 DNA sequence: TGCGCCAGCAGCACAGGGGTTTTGATAGGCGAGCAGTACTTC.

This clonotype was picked up many times. This rearrangement joins TRBV5-5 to TRBJ2-5; D unresolved. Trimming removed 4 bases at V and 1 base at J, with 11 bases between. The CDR3 has 14 amino acids. Germline-derived CDR1 and CDR2 are SGHKS and YYEKEE (reference sequence). The CDR3 DNA is TGTGCCAGCAGCAACGGGCCGGCCCAAGAGACCCAGTACTTC. It translates to CASSNGPAQETQYF. Full variable domain (rest looked up from reference TRBV5-5 and TRBJ2-5): DAGVTQSPTHLIKTRGQQVTLRCSPISGHKSVSWYQQVLGQGPQFIFQYYEKEERGRGNFPDRFSARQFPNYSSELNVNALLLGDSALYLCASSNGPAQETQYFGPGTRLLVL.

This clonotype was seen repeatedly, ten times or more. V and J are TRBV12-5 and TRBJ1-1; TRBD1 matches 10 bases. Germline V lookup: CDR1 LGHNT, CDR2 FRNRAP. The CDR3 is 17 amino acids. V dropped 4 bases and J dropped 6; count of bases not matched to a gene: 14. The CDR3 DNA sequence: TGTGCTAGTGGTTGGGACAGGGGAGAGTTGGGCCCGCCTGAAGCTTTCTTT. The encoded protein is CASGWDRGELGPPEAFF.

This clonotype was recorded at least ten times. V gene TRBV29-1 combines with J gene TRBJ2-4; tentative D call: TRBD2 (6 bases). The CDR3 contains 12 residues. V was clipped by 7 bases and J by 6 bases, with 13 bases between them. The germline V gene has CDR1 SQVTM and CDR2 ANQGSEA. In nucleotides, the CDR3 is TGCAGCGCCCGACCAGCGGGAAACATTCAGTACTTC. The encoded protein is CSARPAGNIQYF. Combining the CDR3 with reference TRBV29-1 and TRBJ2-4 gives the whole variable domain SAVISQKPSRDICQRGTSLTIQCQVDSQVTMMFWYRQQPGQSLTLIATANQGSEATYESGFVIDKFPISRPNLTFSTLTVSNMSPEDSSIYLCSARPAGNIQYFGAGTRLSVL.

The chain combines TRBV3-1 with TRBJ2-7; a weak D match, TRBD2 (5 bases). V lost 4 bases and J lost 7, with 8 bases in between. CDR1 is LGHDT and CDR2 is YNNKEL in the germline V gene (reference sequence). This CDR3 has 11 residues. CDR3: CASSPAGEQYF. DNA for the CDR3: TGTGCCAGCAGCCCGGCGGGTGAGCAGTACTTC.

There are many counts of this clonotype. The V gene is TRBV27, the J gene TRBJ2-2; 11 bases align to TRBD2. With V trimmed by 5 bases and J by 3 bases, 8 bases remained unmatched. This CDR3 has 17 residues. Germline assignment: CDR1 MNHEY and CDR2 SMNVEV (reference sequence). Written as DNA, the CDR3 is TGTGCCAGCAGTACCTCAACTAGCGGGGGAGACACCGGGGAGCTGTTTTTT. It translates to CASSTSTSGGDTGELFF.

This clonotype was seen a few times. The V gene is TRBV27, the J gene TRBJ2-7; a weak D match, TRBD1 (8 bases). The V end lost 7 bases, the J end lost 3 bases, and 22 bases lay between the germline ends. From germline, CDR1 is MNHEY and CDR2 SMNVEV (reference sequence). The CDR3 extends over 16 amino acids. The CDR3 coding sequence is TGTGCCAGCATTAAACAGGGGGGGAGACACCTCTACGAGCAGTACTTC. Translated: CASIKQGGRHLYEQYF.

The chain couples TRBV25-1 to TRBJ2-7; possible D gene TRBD2, 6 bases. Germline CDR1 reads MGHDK; CDR2 reads SYGVNS. Trimming took 7 bases from V and 7 from J, leaving 11 bases between them. The CDR3 is made up of 11 amino acids. The CDR3 here is CASMRAGEQYF. In DNA, the CDR3 is TGTGCCAGCATGAGGGCGGGAGAGCAGTACTTC.

This clonotype came up many times. The V and J genes are TRBV6-5 and TRBJ2-5; D gene uncertain. This CDR3 is built from 17 residues. Germline CDR1 is MNHEY and CDR2 is SVGAGI. Deletions cut 0 bases from V and 1 base from J, with 15 bases between. The CDR3 DNA is TGTGCCAGCAGTTACTCGATGTTATTGCACAGCCAAGAGACCCAGTACTTC. It codes for CASSYSMLLHSQETQYF.

There are many counts of this clonotype. The V call is TRBV6-5, the J call TRBJ1-6; D remains unclear. Germline CDR1 and CDR2: MNHEY and SVGAGI. The V end was cut by 5 bases, the J end by 9 bases, with 17 bases between. The CDR3 loop spans 15 amino acids. CDR3 DNA: TGTGCCAGCAGTCTCGGCGAGGGATCGGGTTCACCCCTCCACTTT. This translates into CASSLGEGSGSPLHF.

This clonotype has ten or more counts. The rearrangement joins TRBV20-1 to TRBJ2-4; 14 nucleotides match TRBD2. The CDR3 is 17 residues long. Trimming took 6 bases from V and 0 from J; bases not matched to a gene: 7. The V gene's germline CDR1 is DFQATT and CDR2 SNEGSKA (reference sequence). This CDR3 reads CSARGTSGGLAKNIQYF. In DNA, the CDR3 is TGCAGTGCCAGGGGGACTAGCGGGGGACTAGCCAAAAACATTCAGTACTTC.

This clonotype came up a few times. The chain has TRBV7-9 and TRBJ2-7, with TRBD1 as a possible D gene (6 bases). The germline V and J ends were trimmed by 2 bases and 5 bases, with 10 bases remaining between them. Germline-derived CDR1 and CDR2 are SEHNR and FQNEAQ (reference sequence). The CDR3 is 13 residues long. CDR3 sequence reads: CASSLRTVHEQYF. The CDR3, as DNA: TGTGCCAGCAGCTTAAGGACAGTCCACGAGCAGTACTTC.

This clonotype has a count of ten or more. The V and J genes are TRBV7-9 and TRBJ1-1; D is uncertain. The CDR3 runs 11 residues. Germline CDR1 and CDR2: SEHNR and FQNEAQ (reference sequence). The V end was cut by 8 bases, the J end by 4 bases, with 8 bases between. The CDR3 DNA sequence: TGTGCCAGCGGGGTGGGCACTGAAGCTTTCTTT. As protein: CASGVGTEAFF.

This clonotype was found many times. The chain combines TRBV11-1 with TRBJ2-3, with D maybe TRBD2 (6 bases). Germline values: CDR1 SGHAT, CDR2 FQDESV (reference sequence). The CDR3 totals 16 residues. V dropped 1 base and J dropped 0 bases, with 11 bases sitting between them. CDR3 residues: CASSLGDWISTDTQYF. The CDR3 DNA is TGTGCCAGCAGCTTAGGGGACTGGATCAGCACAGATACGCAGTATTTT.

In regard to this clonotype: This sequence may be a read error, since a much larger clone differs from it by one base. J is TRBJ1-4 and V is TRBV7-2, with 7 bases that match TRBD1. Germline assignment: CDR1 SGHTA and CDR2 FQGNSA. The CDR3 is 15 residues long. The CDR3 sequence: CVSSPRQGRAEKLFF. The DNA for the CDR3 is TGTGTCAGCAGCCCCCGACAGGGACGAGCTGAAAAACTGTTTTTT.